Shown below are 3 T cell receptor beta chains from a single sample sequenced in a study of technical replicates of blood from a few donors. Clones were sequenced by immunoSEQ multiplex PCR, and TCRdb holds only the in-frame ones, with some missing. The top ten clones hold under 0.5% of a sample with under 85,000 clones, about 91% of them seen once. The material sequenced was T cells isolated from PBMCs. The receptors shown here come from a human donor in good health. Some clones in this sample may be carry-over from other donors' samples.

V is TRBV30 and J is TRBJ2-7, with no clear D. Germline V gene data show CDR1 as GTSNPN and CDR2 as SVGIG (reference sequence). This CDR3 region has 12 residues. The germline V and J ends were trimmed by 2 bases and 3 bases, with 8 bases remaining between them. The CDR3 coding sequence is TGTGCCTGGAGTTCTCACTTCTACGAGCAGTACTTC. Protein product: CAWSSHFYEQYF.

The DNA of the CDR3 is TGCGCCAGCAGTCATCCCGGACAGATATCGAACACCGGGGAGCTGTTTTTT. Its translation: CASSHPGQISNTGELFF. The rearrangement joins TRBV23-1 to TRBJ2-2; possible D gene TRBD1, 6 bases. TRBV23-1 is given ORF status, its function remaining uncertain. V lost 3 bases and J lost 0, with 14 bases in between. The CDR3 loop spans 17 amino acids.

This clone was recorded a few times. The junction and the germline gene differ at one end; a read error may be behind it. The chain links TRBV5-1 to TRBJ2-7, with D perhaps TRBD1 (6 bases). CDR1 SGHRS and CDR2 YFSETQ come from the germline V gene. The length of the CDR3 is 15 residues. The CDR3 here is CASTLSPGDSYEQYF. The CDR3 DNA follows: TGCGCCAGCACCTTGTCCCCAGGGGATTCCTACGAGCAGTACTTC. Using reference TRBV5-1 and TRBJ2-7 for the parts outside the CDR3, the full variable domain is KAGVTQTPRYLIKTRGQQVTLSCSPISGHRSVSWYQQTPGQGLQFLFEYFSETQRNKGNFPGRFSGRQFSNSRSEMNVSTLELGDSALYLCASTLSPGDSYEQYFGPGTRLTVT.